The clone carrying this T cell receptor beta chain was seen only once. Its antigen is still unknown. TCRdb keeps only in-frame clones here, not all; method: immunoSEQ multiplex PCR. The sample consists of some 140,000 clones, just under 95% of them appearing once. This CDR3 is 16 amino acids long. The V gene's germline CDR1 is MGHRA and CDR2 YSYEKL. V was pared by 5 bases and J by 6 bases, with 21 bases between. The sample comes from a study of T cell responses to AZD1222 COVID-19 vaccine. Findings and caveats of the study: Spike-specific TCR repertoires showed rising breadth and depth after two AZD1222 doses. A reported finding is that nearly half of spike-specific TCRs target unmutated variant regions.

This chain connects TRBV4-1 to TRBJ2-3; tentative D call: TRBD2 (7 bases). The sequencing used peripheral blood, collected 28 days after the second AZD1222 dose. The clonotype comes from an adult who received the AZD1222 COVID-19 vaccine. The CDR3 DNA follows: TGCGCCAGCAGCGCGGGGGCGGACGGCCTGTGGGATACGCAGTATTTT. Its translation is CASSAGADGLWDTQYF.